Listed below are T cell receptor beta chains from one sample, sequenced in a study of blood T cell repertoires in COVID-19. This table comes from immunoSEQ multiplex PCR, and its TCRdb copy is limited to in-frame clones, with some not included. The data contain some 41,000 clones, approximately 90% of them singletons. The sample taken for sequencing was peripheral blood. These receptors were obtained from a man in his 70s with active COVID-19. The conserved cysteine and the conserved F or W are not part of the CDR3 here. Fields, in order: V gene, CDR3 protein.

>TRBV3-1/TRBV3-2
ATRYSYGREVFGYT
>TRBV6-6
ASGETGHYGYT
>TRBV3-1/TRBV3-2
ASSQEGAHQPQH
>TRBV7-3
ATALGQMNTGELF
>TRBV4-2
ASSQGRQTEAF
>TRBV5-1
ASSSDGGQNTGELF
>TRBV5-1
ASSTSGGNNEQF
>TRBV19
ASSTGQGDYEQY
>TRBV14
ASSWTSQETQY
>TRBV12-5
ASGFTSGGRETQY
>TRBV19
ASSITGIGYT
>TRBV10-1
ASSGPTAKETQY
>TRBV5-1
ASSSVTGGQETQY
>TRBV15
ATSVQLQETQY
>TRBV5-1
ASSQSGSRANYGYT
>TRBV7-2
ASSFTSGGRSYEQY
>TRBV4-3
ASSQDRGETQY
>TRBV2
ASSVGGLGELF
>TRBV4-3
ASSQAPTGSPLH
>TRBV7-2
ASSLGLAGHEY
>TRBV6-2/TRBV6-3
ASSTLRGGVRETQY
>TRBV5-6
ASSPGGNYGYT
>TRBV5-6
ASSFWRNNSPLH
>TRBV7-8
ASSLFYNQPQH
>TRBV5-1
ASSLERVNEKLF
>TRBV29-1
SVDRDTEAF
>TRBV6-4
ASRPGYNSPLH
>TRBV19
ATYSGTARSGETQY
>TRBV5-5
ASSYRSGGDTDTQY
>TRBV7-9
ASSLGGGQGYEQY
>TRBV5-1
PRSGGGALDTQY
>TRBV5-1
ASSPTGQGYEQY
>TRBV20-1
SASRRGHLYEQY
>TRBV5-6
ASSLRGQGAFLYGYT
>TRBV2
ASRRGLQRGPPPTDTQY
>TRBV2
ASSRSVSYGYT
>TRBV4-1
ASSQGLVASAKNIQY
>TRBV20-1
SASSPGLAGGPIDTQY
>TRBV6-2/TRBV6-3
ASSWTGLAVETQY
>TRBV7-2
ASSLDISGNTIY
>TRBV18
ASSPRAGSTDTQY
>TRBV7-8
AFREGTEAF
>TRBV5-4
ASSPASGAHTGELF
>TRBV7-2
ASSLTGYGYT
>TRBV19
ASRSVRGEQF
>TRBV27
ASSFNRGVDEKLF
>TRBV27
ASKETATNEKLF
>TRBV19
ASMGTGDLEQY
>TRBV9
ASSFQGHTDTQY
>TRBV6-5
ASSLRTGGNGYT
>TRBV5-1
ASSGGQQETQY
>TRBV6-5
ATRGGAGYEQY